The clone carrying this T cell receptor (beta chain) was counted only a few times. Its antigen is currently unknown. Preparation of the TCRbeta library was carried out with unique molecular identifiers. TCRdb processed the PCR reads anew with MiXCR; each CDR3 protein has one entry. The data show about 980,000 distinct CDR3 sequences, less than 30% seen once. Germline lookup yields CDR1 SGHRS and CDR2 YFSETQ. Trimming cost V 0 bases and J 3 bases, with 16 bases left between them. The CDR3 sequence is 16 residues long. The entry originates in a study of T-cell reconstitution after alpha-beta-depleted transplantation in children. Findings and caveats of the study: A year post-transplant, T-cell counts and diversity derived mostly from newly produced T cells. It was reported that alpha-beta T cells came from several hundred expanded graft clones (about two months after transplant).

This clonotype was obtained from a boy under two years old who had a stem cell transplant for SCID, so the T cells may come from the graft donor. The sample was PBMCs, mostly from graft donor cells, taken 360 days after TCRalphabeta/CD19-depleted stem cell transplant. This sequence joins TRBV5-1 and TRBJ2-7; D assignment may be TRBD1 or TRBD2 (5 bases each). CDR3 sequence (DNA): TGCGCCAGCAGCTTGGCCGTAGGGACGGCATTCTACGAGCAGTACTTC. This codes for CASSLAVGTAFYEQYF.